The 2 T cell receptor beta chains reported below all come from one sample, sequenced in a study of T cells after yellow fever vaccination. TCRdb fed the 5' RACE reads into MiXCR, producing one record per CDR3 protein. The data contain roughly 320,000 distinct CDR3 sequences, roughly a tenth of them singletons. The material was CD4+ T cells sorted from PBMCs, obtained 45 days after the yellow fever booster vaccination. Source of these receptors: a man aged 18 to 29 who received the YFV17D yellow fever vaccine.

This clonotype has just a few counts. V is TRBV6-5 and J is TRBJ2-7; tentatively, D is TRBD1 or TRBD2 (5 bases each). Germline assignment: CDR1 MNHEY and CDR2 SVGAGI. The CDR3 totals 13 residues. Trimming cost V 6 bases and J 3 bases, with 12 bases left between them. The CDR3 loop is CASRRGRDYEQYF. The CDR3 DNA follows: TGTGCCAGCAGACGGGGACGAGACTACGAGCAGTACTTC.

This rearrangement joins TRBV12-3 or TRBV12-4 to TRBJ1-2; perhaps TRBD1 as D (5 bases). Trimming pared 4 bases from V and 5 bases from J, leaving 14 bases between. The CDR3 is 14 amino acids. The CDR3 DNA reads TGTGCCAGCAGTTACGCACCTCAGGGATATGGCTACACCTTC. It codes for CASSYAPQGYGYTF.